Shown below are 5 T cell receptor beta chains from a single sample sequenced in a study of T-cell reconstitution after alpha-beta-depleted transplantation in children. Unique molecular identifiers tagged the TCRbeta library. TCRdb processed the PCR reads anew with MiXCR; each CDR3 protein has one entry. Of 450,000 to 700,000 distinct CDR3 sequences in the sample, roughly 27% were seen once. The specimen was PBMCs, collected before TCRalphabeta/CD19-depleted stem cell transplant. The receptors come from a boy under three years old with Wiskott-Aldrich syndrome, due to receive a stem cell transplant.

This clonotype was counted a few times. The rearrangement links TRBV28 to TRBJ2-4; possible D gene TRBD2, 6 bases. CDR3 size: 14 residues. Per the germline V gene, CDR1 is MDHEN and CDR2 is SYDVKM. V was clipped by 2 bases and J by 7 bases, with 12 bases between them. CDR3 in DNA: TGTGCCAGCAGTTTACTGCCGGGAGTCAACATTCAGTACTTC. As protein: CASSLLPGVNIQYF. The variable domain in full, completed from reference TRBV28 and TRBJ2-4, reads DVKVTQSSRYLVKRTGEKVFLECVQDMDHENMFWYRQDPGLGLRLIYFSYDVKMKEKGDIPEGYSVSREKKERFSLILESASTNQTSMYLCASSLLPGVNIQYFGAGTRLSVL.

This clonotype has a handful of counts. The chain couples TRBV4-1 to TRBJ2-2; D could derive from TRBD1 or TRBD2 (5 bases each). This CDR3 is built from 18 residues. Trimming stripped 2 bases from V and 0 bases from J, with 16 bases between. The germline V gene has CDR1 MGHRA and CDR2 YSYEKL. The CDR3 region has the DNA TGCGCCAGCAGCCAACTTGTGCCCGGGACGGCGAACACCGGGGAGCTGTTTTTT. This translates into CASSQLVPGTANTGELFF.

This clonotype was seen more than once but under ten times. This rearrangement joins TRBV23-1 to TRBJ2-5; 7 nucleotides agree with TRBD1. TRBV23-1 is recorded as an ORF, its role being uncertain. The trim removed 0 bases at V and 2 bases at J, leaving 3 bases unmatched. CDR3 length: 15 amino acids. CDR3 loop: CASSQSRGQQETQYF. For the CDR3, the DNA is TGCGCCAGCAGTCAATCTAGGGGACAGCAAGAGACCCAGTACTTC.

This chain joins TRBV24-1 and TRBJ2-1; 12 nucleotides match TRBD1. The germline V gene encodes CDR1 KGHDR and CDR2 SFDVKD. V shed 9 bases, J shed 7 bases, and the junction held 9 bases outside the gene matches. This CDR3 comprises 15 residues. In DNA form, the CDR3 reads TGTGCCACCGCTACGGGACAGGGGGCTGGAAATGAGCAGTTCTTC. It codes for CATATGQGAGNEQFF.

V gene TRBV20-1 combines with J gene TRBJ2-7; 7 bases align to TRBD1. The CDR3 contains 13 residues. J gave up 2 bases and V 6 bases, and 7 bases lay outside the gene matches. The germline CDR1 and CDR2 sequences are DFQATT and SNEGSKA (reference sequence). This chain's CDR3 is CSASSGTAYEQYF. The CDR3 DNA reads TGCAGTGCCTCATCTGGGACAGCCTACGAGCAGTACTTC.